This T cell receptor beta chain was observed in a study of cytomegalovirus exposure and HLA in healthy donors. Study-level results: Among TCR sequences, most were rare, though some public TCRs appeared in many donors. A list of approximately 160 TCR beta chains associated with cytomegalovirus was given.

Germline CDR1 reads LNHDA; CDR2 reads SQIVND (reference sequence). CDR3 size: 13 residues. The V gene end was trimmed by 6 bases and the J gene end by 6 bases; junction bases not matched to a gene: 4. PCR primers comprised 60 Vbeta and 13 Jbeta primers. Sequencing was performed with immunoSEQ multiplex PCR; in TCRdb, only in-frame clones are kept and a portion is missing. The table has about 270,000 clones, roughly two thirds seen once. The count of this clone is one. The antigen is unknown. The receptor comes from a female donor in good health and CMV-seronegative. V usage is TRBV19 and J usage is TRBJ2-2, with 7 nucleotides matching TRBD2. The specimen sequenced was PBMCs. The CDR3 bases are TGTGCCAGTAGCCTCCGGGGGGCCGGGGAGCTGTTTTTT. It is translated as CASSLRGAGELFF. The entire variable domain, with the rest obtained from reference TRBV19 and TRBJ2-2, is as follows: DGGITQSPKYLFRKEGQNVTLSCEQNLNHDAMYWYRQDPGQGLRLIYYSQIVNDFQKGDIAEGYSVSREKKESFPLTVTSAQKNPTAFYLCASSLRGAGELFFGEGSRLTVL.